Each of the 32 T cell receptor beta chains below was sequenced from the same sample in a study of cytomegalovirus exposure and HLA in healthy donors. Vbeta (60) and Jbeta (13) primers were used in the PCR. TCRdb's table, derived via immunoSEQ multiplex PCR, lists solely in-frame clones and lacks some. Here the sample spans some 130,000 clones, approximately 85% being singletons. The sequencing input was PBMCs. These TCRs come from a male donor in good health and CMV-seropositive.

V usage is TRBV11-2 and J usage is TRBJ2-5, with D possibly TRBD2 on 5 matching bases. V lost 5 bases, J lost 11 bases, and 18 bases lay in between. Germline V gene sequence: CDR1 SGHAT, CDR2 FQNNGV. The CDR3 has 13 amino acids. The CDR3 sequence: CASSTRHVGEQYF. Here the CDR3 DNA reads TGTGCCAGCAGCACCCGGCACGTCGGGGAGCAGTACTTC.

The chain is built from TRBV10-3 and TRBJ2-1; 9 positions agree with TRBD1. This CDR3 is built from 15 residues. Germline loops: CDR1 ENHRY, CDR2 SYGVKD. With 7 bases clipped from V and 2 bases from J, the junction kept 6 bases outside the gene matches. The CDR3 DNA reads TGTGCCATCAACGATAGGACAGGGGCCTACAATGAGCAGTTCTTC. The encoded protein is CAINDRTGAYNEQFF.

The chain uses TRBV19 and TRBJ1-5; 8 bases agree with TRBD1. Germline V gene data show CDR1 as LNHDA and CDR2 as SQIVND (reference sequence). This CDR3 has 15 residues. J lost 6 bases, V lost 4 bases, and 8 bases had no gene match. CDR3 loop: CASSKSRTGIQPQHF. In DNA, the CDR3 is TGTGCCAGTAGTAAGTCCCGGACAGGGATTCAGCCCCAGCATTTT. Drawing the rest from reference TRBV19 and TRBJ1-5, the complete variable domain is DGGITQSPKYLFRKEGQNVTLSCEQNLNHDAMYWYRQDPGQGLRLIYYSQIVNDFQKGDIAEGYSVSREKKESFPLTVTSAQKNPTAFYLCASSKSRTGIQPQHFGDGTRLSIL.

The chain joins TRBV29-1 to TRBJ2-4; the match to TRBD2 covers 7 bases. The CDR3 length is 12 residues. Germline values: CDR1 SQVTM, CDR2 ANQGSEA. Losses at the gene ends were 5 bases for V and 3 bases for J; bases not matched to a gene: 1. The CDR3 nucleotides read TGCAGCGTTACGGGGGGCAAAAACATTCAGTACTTC. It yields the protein CSVTGGKNIQYF.

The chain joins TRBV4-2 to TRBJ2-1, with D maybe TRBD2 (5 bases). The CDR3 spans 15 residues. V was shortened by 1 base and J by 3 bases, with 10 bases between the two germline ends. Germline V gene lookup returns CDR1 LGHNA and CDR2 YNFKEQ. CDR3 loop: CASSQGGSNYNEQFF. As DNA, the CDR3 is TGTGCCAGCAGCCAAGGAGGGTCTAACTACAATGAGCAGTTCTTC.

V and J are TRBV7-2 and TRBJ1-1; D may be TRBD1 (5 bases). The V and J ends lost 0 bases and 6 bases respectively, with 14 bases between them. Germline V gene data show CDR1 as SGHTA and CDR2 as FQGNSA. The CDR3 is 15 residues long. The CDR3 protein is CASSLALEGLAEAFF. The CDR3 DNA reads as TGTGCCAGCAGCTTAGCGCTGGAGGGGCTGGCTGAAGCTTTCTTT.

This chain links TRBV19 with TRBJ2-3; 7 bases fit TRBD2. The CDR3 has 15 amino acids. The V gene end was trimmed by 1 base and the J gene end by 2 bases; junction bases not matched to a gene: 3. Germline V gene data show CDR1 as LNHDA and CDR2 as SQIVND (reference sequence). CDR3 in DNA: TGTGCCAGTAGTATAGCCGGGGACTACACAGATACGCAGTATTTT. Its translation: CASSIAGDYTDTQYF.

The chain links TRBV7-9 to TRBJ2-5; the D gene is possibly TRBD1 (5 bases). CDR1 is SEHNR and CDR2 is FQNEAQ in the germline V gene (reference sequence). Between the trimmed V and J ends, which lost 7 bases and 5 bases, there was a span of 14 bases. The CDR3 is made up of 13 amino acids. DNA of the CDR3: TGTGCCAGCACCACGGTCCCAGGGGAGACCCAGTACTTC. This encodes CASTTVPGETQYF.

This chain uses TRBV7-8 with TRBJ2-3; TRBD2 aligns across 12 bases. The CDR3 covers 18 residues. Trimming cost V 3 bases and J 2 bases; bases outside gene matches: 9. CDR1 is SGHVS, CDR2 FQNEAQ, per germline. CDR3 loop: CASSFERRLAGVTDTQYF. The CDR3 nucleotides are TGTGCCAGCAGCTTTGAGCGACGACTAGCGGGGGTCACAGATACGCAGTATTTT.

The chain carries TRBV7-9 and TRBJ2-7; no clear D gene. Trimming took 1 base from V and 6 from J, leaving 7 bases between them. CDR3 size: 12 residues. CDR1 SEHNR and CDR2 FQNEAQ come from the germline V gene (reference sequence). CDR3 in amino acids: CASSLGRGEQYF. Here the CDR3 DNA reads TGTGCCAGCAGCTTAGGGAGAGGCGAGCAGTACTTC. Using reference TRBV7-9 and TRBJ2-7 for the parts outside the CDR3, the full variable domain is DTGVSQNPRHKITKRGQNVTFRCDPISEHNRLYWYRQTLGQGPEFLTYFQNEAQLEKSRLLSDRFSAERPKGSFSTLEIQRTEQGDSAMYLCASSLGRGEQYFGPGTRLTVT.

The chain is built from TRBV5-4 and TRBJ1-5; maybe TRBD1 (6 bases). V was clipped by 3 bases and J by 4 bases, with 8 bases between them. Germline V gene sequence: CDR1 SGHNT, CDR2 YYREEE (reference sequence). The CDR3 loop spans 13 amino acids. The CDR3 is CASSSDRNQPQHF. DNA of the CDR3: TGTGCCAGCAGCTCGGACAGAAATCAGCCCCAGCATTTT.

CDR3 coding DNA: TGTGCCAGCAGCCAGGGGCCTGCCTACGAGCAGTACTTC. Residues: CASSQGPAYEQYF. V is TRBV27 and J is TRBJ2-7; D possibly corresponds to TRBD1 (6 bases). This CDR3 spans 13 amino acids. V lost 6 bases, J lost 2 bases, and 11 bases lay in between. The germline CDR1 and CDR2 sequences are MNHEY and SMNVEV (reference sequence).

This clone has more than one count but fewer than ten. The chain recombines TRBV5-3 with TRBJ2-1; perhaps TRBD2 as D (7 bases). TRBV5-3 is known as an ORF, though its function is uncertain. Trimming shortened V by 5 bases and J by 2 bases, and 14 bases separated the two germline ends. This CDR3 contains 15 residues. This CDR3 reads CARSTGGGAYNEQFF. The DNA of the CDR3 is TGTGCCAGAAGTACAGGCGGGGGCGCCTACAATGAGCAGTTCTTC.

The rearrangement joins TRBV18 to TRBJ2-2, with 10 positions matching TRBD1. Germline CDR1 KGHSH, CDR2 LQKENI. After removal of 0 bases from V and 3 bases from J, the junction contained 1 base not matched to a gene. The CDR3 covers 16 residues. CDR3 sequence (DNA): TGTGCCAGCTCACCACCCGGGACAGGGGACACCGGGGAGCTGTTTTTT. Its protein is CASSPPGTGDTGELFF.

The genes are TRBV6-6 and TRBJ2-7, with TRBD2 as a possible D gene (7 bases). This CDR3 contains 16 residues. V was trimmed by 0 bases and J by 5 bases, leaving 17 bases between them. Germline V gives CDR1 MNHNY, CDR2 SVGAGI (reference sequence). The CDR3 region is CASSYSMGAGENEQYF. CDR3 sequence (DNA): TGTGCCAGCAGTTACTCGATGGGGGCGGGAGAAAACGAGCAGTACTTC.

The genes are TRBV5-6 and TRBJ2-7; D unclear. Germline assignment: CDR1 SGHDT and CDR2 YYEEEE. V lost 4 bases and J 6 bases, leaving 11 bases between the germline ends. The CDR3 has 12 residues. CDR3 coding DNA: TGTGCCAGCAGCAGCCTTTTCGGCGAGCAGTACTTC. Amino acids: CASSSLFGEQYF.

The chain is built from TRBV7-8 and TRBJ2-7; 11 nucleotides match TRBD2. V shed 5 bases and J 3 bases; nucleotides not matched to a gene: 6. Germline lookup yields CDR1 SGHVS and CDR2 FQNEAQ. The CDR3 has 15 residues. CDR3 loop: CASSEGGTSGYEQYF. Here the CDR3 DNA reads TGTGCCAGCAGCGAAGGCGGGACTAGCGGCTACGAGCAGTACTTC.

The DNA of the CDR3 is TGTGCCAGCAGTTACCTCACAGACACTGAAGCTTTCTTT. Its protein product is CASSYLTDTEAFF. The gene calls are TRBV6-6 and TRBJ1-1; D not resolved. Germline V gives CDR1 MNHNY, CDR2 SVGAGI (reference sequence). V was shortened by 2 bases and J by 3 bases, with 7 bases between the two germline ends. This CDR3 has 13 amino acids.

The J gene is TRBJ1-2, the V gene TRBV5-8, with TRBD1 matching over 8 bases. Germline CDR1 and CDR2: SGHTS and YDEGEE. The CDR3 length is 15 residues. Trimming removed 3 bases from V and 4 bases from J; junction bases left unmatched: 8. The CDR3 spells CASSSRTGIGYGYTF. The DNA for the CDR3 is TGTGCCAGCAGCTCTAGGACAGGGATCGGCTATGGCTACACCTTC.

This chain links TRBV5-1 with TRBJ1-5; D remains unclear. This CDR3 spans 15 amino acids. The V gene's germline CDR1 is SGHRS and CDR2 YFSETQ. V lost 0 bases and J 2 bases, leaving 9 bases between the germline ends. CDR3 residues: CASSLGSGGNQPQHF. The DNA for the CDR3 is TGCGCCAGCAGCTTGGGGTCCGGGGGCAATCAGCCCCAGCATTTT.

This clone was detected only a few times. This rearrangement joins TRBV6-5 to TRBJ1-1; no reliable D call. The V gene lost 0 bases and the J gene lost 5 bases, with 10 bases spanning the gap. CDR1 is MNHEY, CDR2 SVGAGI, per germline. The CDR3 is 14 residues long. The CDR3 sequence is CASSYSRGPTEAFF. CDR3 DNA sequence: TGTGCCAGCAGTTACTCGAGAGGGCCAACTGAAGCTTTCTTT.

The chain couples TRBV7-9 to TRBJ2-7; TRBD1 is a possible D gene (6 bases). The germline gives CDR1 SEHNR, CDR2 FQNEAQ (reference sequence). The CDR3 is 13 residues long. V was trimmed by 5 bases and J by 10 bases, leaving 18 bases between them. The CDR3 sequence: CASSPTDRDTQYF. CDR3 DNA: TGTGCCAGCAGCCCTACAGACCGGGACACTCAGTACTTC.

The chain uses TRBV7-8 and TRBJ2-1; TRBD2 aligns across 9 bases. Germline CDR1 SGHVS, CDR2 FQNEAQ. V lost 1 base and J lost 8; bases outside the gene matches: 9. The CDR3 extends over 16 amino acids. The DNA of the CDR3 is TGTGCCAGCAGCTTAGGGGCAGCGGGAGGTCCCCATGAGCAGTTCTTC. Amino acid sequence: CASSLGAAGGPHEQFF.

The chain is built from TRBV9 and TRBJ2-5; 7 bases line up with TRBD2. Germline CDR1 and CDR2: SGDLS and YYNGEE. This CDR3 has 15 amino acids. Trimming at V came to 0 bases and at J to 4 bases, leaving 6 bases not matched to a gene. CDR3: CASSVGGAGVETQYF. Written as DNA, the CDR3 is TGTGCCAGCAGCGTAGGAGGGGCGGGGGTAGAGACCCAGTACTTC.

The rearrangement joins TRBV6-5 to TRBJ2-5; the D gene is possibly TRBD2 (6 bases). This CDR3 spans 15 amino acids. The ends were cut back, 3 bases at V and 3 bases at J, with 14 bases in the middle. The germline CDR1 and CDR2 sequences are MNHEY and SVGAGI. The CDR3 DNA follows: TGTGCCAGCAGTTATGGAGGGGCCGCGGAAGAGACCCAGTACTTC. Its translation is CASSYGGAAEETQYF.

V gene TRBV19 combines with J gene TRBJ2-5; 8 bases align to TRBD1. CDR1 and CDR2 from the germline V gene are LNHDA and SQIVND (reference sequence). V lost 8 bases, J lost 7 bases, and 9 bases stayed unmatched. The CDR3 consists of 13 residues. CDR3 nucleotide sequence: TGTGCCAGTCAGGACAGGGAAAGGTTGACCCAGTACTTC. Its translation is CASQDRERLTQYF.

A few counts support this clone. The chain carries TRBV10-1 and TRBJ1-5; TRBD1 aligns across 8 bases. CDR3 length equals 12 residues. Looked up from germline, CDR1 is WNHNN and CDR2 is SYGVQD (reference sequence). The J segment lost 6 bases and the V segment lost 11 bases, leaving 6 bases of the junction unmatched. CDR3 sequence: CAGMTGAQPQHF. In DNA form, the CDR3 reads TGCGCCGGGATGACAGGGGCTCAGCCCCAGCATTTT.

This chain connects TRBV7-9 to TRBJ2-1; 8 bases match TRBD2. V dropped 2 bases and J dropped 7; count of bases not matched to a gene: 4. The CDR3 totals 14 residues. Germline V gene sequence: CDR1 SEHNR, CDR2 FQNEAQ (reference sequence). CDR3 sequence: CASSLPVAGNEQFF. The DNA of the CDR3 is TGTGCCAGCAGCTTACCGGTAGCGGGGAATGAGCAGTTCTTC.

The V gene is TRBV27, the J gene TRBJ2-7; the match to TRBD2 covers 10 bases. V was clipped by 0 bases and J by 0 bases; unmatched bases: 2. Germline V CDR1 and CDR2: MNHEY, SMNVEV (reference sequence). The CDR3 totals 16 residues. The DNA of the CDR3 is TGTGCCAGCAGTTTATCGCCTAGCGGGAGCTCCTACGAGCAGTACTTC. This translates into CASSLSPSGSSYEQYF.

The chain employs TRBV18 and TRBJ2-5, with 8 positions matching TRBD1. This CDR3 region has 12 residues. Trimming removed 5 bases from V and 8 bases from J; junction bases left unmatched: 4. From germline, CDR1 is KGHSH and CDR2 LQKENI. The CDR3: CASSKDRVTQYF. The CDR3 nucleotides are TGTGCCAGCTCAAAGGACAGGGTAACCCAGTACTTC.

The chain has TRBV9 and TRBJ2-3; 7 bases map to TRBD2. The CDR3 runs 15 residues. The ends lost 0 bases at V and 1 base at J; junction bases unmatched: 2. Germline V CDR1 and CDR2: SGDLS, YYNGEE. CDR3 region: CASSVAGGRTDTQYF. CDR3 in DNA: TGTGCCAGCAGCGTAGCGGGGGGTCGCACAGATACGCAGTATTTT.

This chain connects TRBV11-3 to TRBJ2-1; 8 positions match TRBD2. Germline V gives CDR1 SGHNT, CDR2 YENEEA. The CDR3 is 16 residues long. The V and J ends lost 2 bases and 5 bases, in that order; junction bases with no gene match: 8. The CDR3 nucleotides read TGTGCCAGCAGCTTAACCGGGACTAGGGTTAACAATGAGCAGTTCTTC. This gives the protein CASSLTGTRVNNEQFF. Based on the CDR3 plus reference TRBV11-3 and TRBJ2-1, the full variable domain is EAGVVQSPRYKIIEKKQPVAFWCNPISGHNTLYWYLQNLGQGPELLIRYENEEAVDDSQLPKDRFSAERLKGVDSTLKIQPAELGDSAVYLCASSLTGTRVNNEQFFGPGTRLTVL.